This section outlines one T cell receptor beta chain sequence together with its context. Its antigen is still unknown. The input lacks base qualities; no much larger clone sits a single base away. The data were obtained in a study of a mutant IDH1 vaccine in newly diagnosed glioma (dated by TCRdb to about 2021). With respect to the entire study: In the chemotherapy-containing groups, vaccination started alongside temozolomide cycles, whereas in patients who had radiotherapy alone it started 4-6 weeks after radiotherapy. Of the approximately 29 treated patients, around 62% were male and around 40% were female, and a mean age of around 40 years was recorded. Prior to enrollment, patients had been given standard therapy consisting of radiotherapy alone, temozolomide alone, or radiochemotherapy with temozolomide, with the combination given to most patients. Visit V12 was the week-35 safety follow-up and visit V13 was the week-47 end of study. Peripheral blood was drawn at six visits: V03 (baseline), V05, V07, V10, V12 and V13. Longitudinal TCRB deep sequencing was done for 20 to 25 treated patients, wherever samples were available for exploratory analyses. Results the study describes overall, beyond this receptor: According to the authors, sample limitations meant that analyses of patient blood samples could not be reproduced. Changes in the top peripheral T cell clonotypes picked up by TCRB sequencing did not appear to be linked to pseudoprogression. Across multiple MHC alleles, vaccine-induced immune responses were seen in more than 80% of patients. Availability determined which PBMC samples were chosen for TCRB deep sequencing.

Taken with the paper, the label for time point translates to: week 47, end of study. Every vaccine dose consisted of 300 ug of a 20-mer mutant IDH1 peptide in Montanide, administered subcutaneously together with topical imiquimod. Across visits V03 through V10, patients got a total of eight vaccinations, given in weeks 1, 3, 5, 7, 11, 15, 19 and 23. All donors had newly diagnosed IDH1-mutant astrocytomas of WHO grade 3 or 4 that showed loss of nuclear ATRX. The samples were drawn from NOA16, a multicentre, single-arm, open-label phase I trial in Germany that tested a mutant IDH1 peptide vaccine in humans for the first time. Genomic DNA for TCRB sequencing was extracted from EDTA blood using the DNeasy Blood and Tissue Kit. The library was obtained by the immunoSEQ multiplex PCR assay. Rearranged TCR beta chain sequences were amplified with the hsTCRB Kit following the manufacturer's protocol. An Illumina MiSeq was used to sequence the TCRB libraries. From the authors' description of their analysis: The kit vendor's proprietary platform handled demultiplexing, trimming and gene mapping. What TCRdb holds here is the immuneACCESS table cut down to in-frame rearrangements. Part of the clones is not present; checked against another copy, under half of the missing clones reflect an unresolved V gene, and the others are unexplained. The V and J calls and clone size come from that table; D and trimming were worked out from the DNA. For this sample there are approximately 25,000 clones; roughly 82% appear just once. 3.8% of the sample lies in the top ten.

CDR1 and CDR2 (SGDLS, YYNGEE) derive from the germline V gene. V and J are truncated by 4 bases and 2 bases respectively, leaving an intervening sequence of 10 bases. The CDR3 numbers 13 residues from cysteine through phenylalanine. Just the 39-base CDR3 DNA is kept, in frame starting at base 1. The specimen comprised PBMCs, sampled from a glioma patient whose treatment included an IDH1 peptide vaccine. The V and J segments used are TRBV9 and TRBJ2-7; matching of 5 bases hints at TRBD1 as the D gene. This sequence was found in a man aged 35-49 years with glioma. Some clones in this sample may be carry-over from other donors' samples. The nucleotide sequence reads as follows: TGTGCCAGCAGCCCGACAGTAACCTACGAGCAGTACTTC. This codes for CASSPTVTYEQYF.